Listed below are T cell receptor beta chains from one sample, sequenced in a study of blood T cell repertoires in COVID-19. Using immunoSEQ multiplex PCR, the repertoire was profiled, and TCRdb retains in-frame clones only, with some absent. Altogether some 110,000 clones are present, about 90% being singletons, with the ten largest covering roughly 8.2%. Sequencing was carried out using peripheral blood. Every receptor here comes from a human donor in a cohort sampled during active COVID-19. CDR3s include the opening cysteine and the closing phenylalanine or tryptophan.

j_call v_call cdr3_aa
TRBJ2-7 TRBV7-6 CASSLAGLTLYEQYF
TRBJ2-1 TRBV29-1 CSARLAGANEQFF
TRBJ2-7 TRBV27 CASWSYSYEQYF
TRBJ2-7 TRBV3-1/TRBV3-2 CASSQPLAGWGYEQYF
TRBJ2-3 TRBV29-1 CSVEDLRTSGSTDTQYF
TRBJ2-3 TRBV6-5 CASSGTSGGTDTQYF
TRBJ1-2 TRBV6-5 CASSYSGQGKGYTF
TRBJ1-2 TRBV7-9 CASSLLGQDNYGYTF
TRBJ2-4 TRBV6-6 CASRTDRLGKNIQYF
TRBJ1-3 TRBV11-2 CASSPLSGGSGNTIYF
TRBJ2-7 TRBV19 CASSIGVQGLDRQYF
TRBJ2-1 TRBV5-1 CASSFPFQEQFF
TRBJ2-7 TRBV11-3 CASSPRPGLARYEQYF
TRBJ2-1 TRBV5-6 CASSSRTPGQYNEQFF
TRBJ1-4 TRBV30 CALGHRATNEKLFF
TRBJ1-4 TRBV5-5 CASSSTGGWNEKLFF
TRBJ1-4 TRBV5-1 CASSLVGGSANEKLFF
TRBJ2-2 TRBV5-1 CASSLVPGAAGELFF
TRBJ2-2 TRBV3-1/TRBV3-2 CASSPLDTGELFF
TRBJ1-2 TRBV12-3/TRBV12-4 CASSYDSAGGYTF
TRBJ2-7 TRBV19 CASLGPSSYEQYF
TRBJ2-7 TRBV5-4 CASSPDRVNYEQYF
TRBJ2-5 TRBV5-4 CASSRTLAVQETQYF
TRBJ2-2 TRBV11-2 CASSFWGRSGELFF
TRBJ2-7 TRBV7-9 CASSREAYYEQYF
TRBJ2-1 TRBV19 CASSMVSGSGNEQFF
TRBJ2-1 TRBV27 CASTGGRNYNEQFF
TRBJ1-2 TRBV10-3 CAISENRGNGYTF
TRBJ1-3 TRBV28 CASSFNPGTTVGNTIYF
TRBJ2-7 TRBV5-6 CASSPGTADYEQYF
TRBJ2-1 TRBV5-5 CASNLGTGSRSNEQFF
TRBJ1-4 TRBV5-1 CASSLGTSGHLNDKLFF
TRBJ2-5 TRBV11-2 CASSLDRRPQETQYF
TRBJ2-7 TRBV6-5 CASTPSGGAHEQYF
TRBJ2-1 TRBV27 CASIDRGPPYNEQFF
TRBJ2-1 TRBV6-6 CASSSPGQSSYNEQFF
TRBJ2-3 TRBV19 CASRTGRGTDTQYF
TRBJ1-1 TRBV6-5 CASSYRKTGDTEAFF
TRBJ1-2 TRBV28 CASSPHGIYYGYTF
TRBJ2-7 TRBV5-1 CASSGLAGEDEQYF
TRBJ2-2 TRBV6-4 CASGRLAGLTGELFF